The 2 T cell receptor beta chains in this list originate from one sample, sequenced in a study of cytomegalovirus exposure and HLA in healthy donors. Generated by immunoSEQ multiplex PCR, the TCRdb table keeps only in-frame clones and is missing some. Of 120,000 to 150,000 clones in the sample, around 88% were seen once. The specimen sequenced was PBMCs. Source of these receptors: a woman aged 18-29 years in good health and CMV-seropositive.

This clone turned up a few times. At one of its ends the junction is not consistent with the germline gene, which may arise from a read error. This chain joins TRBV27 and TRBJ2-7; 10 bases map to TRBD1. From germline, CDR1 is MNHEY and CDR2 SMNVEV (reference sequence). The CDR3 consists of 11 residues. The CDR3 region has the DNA TGTGCCAGCAGTCTACGGGACAGGGGAAATTTC. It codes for CASSLRDRGNF.

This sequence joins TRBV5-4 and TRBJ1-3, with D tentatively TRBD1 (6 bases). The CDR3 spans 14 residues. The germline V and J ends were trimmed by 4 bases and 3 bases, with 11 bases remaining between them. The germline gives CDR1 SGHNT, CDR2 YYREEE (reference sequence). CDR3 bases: TGTGCCAGCAGCAACAGGGCTGGTGGAAACACCATATATTTT. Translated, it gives CASSNRAGGNTIYF. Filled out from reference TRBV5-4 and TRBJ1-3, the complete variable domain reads ETGVTQSPTHLIKTRGQQVTLRCSSQSGHNTVSWYQQALGQGPQFIFQYYREEENGRGNFPPRFSGLQFPNYSSELNVNALELDDSALYLCASSNRAGGNTIYFGEGSWLTVV.